This section outlines one T cell receptor (beta chain) sequence together with its context. This CDR3 has 14 amino acids. V was pared by 5 bases and J by 3 bases, with 11 bases between. The V gene's germline CDR1 is KGHSH and CDR2 LQKENI. The entry originates in a study of blood T cells in healthy people across ages. The amount of total RNA extracted per sample was at least 5.5 micrograms. The second PCR ran roughly 6 to 11 cycles with a sample-barcoded 5' primer and J-beta primers. TCRdb fed the 5' RACE reads into MiXCR, producing one record per CDR3 protein. The sample includes around 800,000 distinct CDR3 sequences, roughly 26% of them seen just once. This sample was shared with a second study, whose subject was T cells of mothers and their children. From that second work: The donor cohort consisted of three healthy Caucasian mothers and their six children. Detection of persistent microchimeric T cell clones did not occur.

The sample taken for sequencing was blood. The V call is TRBV18, the J call TRBJ1-3; no clear D gene. This receptor was taken from a boy between 10 and 17 years old in good health. As DNA, the CDR3 is TGTGCCAGCTCAACTACCGAGGGTGGAAACACCATATATTTT. Its translation: CASSTTEGGNTIYF.